This T cell receptor (beta chain) was recorded in a study of T cell responses to AZD1222 COVID-19 vaccine (dated by TCRdb to the early 2020s). Turning to the overall study: Because spike-specific TCR depth and breadth did not differ between the two schedules, AZD1222 recipients who got a second dose at roughly 4 weeks were pooled with those who got a second dose at roughly 12 weeks. Trial participants were enrolled by age into subgroups of 18-55, 56-69 and 70-plus years, and around 140, 26 and 57 TCR-sequenced participants, respectively, were included in these subgroups. A total of 230 to 250 trial participants underwent TCR sequencing, of whom some 200 had received two doses of AZD1222 and about 25 had received two doses of the MenACWY control vaccine.

The intended sense of this specimen's time point label: baseline before first vaccination. Vaccinee samples were obtained from the UK trials COV001 and COV002, which included a single-blind randomized controlled phase 2/3 trial of AZD1222 (ChAdOx1 nCoV-19) in healthy adults. For TCRbeta chain sequencing, PBMC samples were collected from trial participants at day 0 and at day 28 after the second dose. The CDR3 regions of human TCRbeta chains were subjected to immunosequencing. The published analysis was carried out like this. TCRs in the repertoires were matched against a reference library of SARS-CoV-2-specific TCRs that had been generated with the MIRA antigen-specificity platform. Breadth was defined as the fraction of unique TCRs that were SARS-CoV-2-associated. Depth was defined as the fraction of total T cells that were SARS-CoV-2-associated. Using the MIRA data, each spike-specific TCR was mapped to the spike region that the TCR reacts to and placed in a CD4 or CD8 class. Log10-transformed breadth and depth values were compared by one-way ANOVA with Sidak's multiple comparisons tests. Imported from immuneACCESS, the table was reduced by TCRdb to in-frame sequences with V and J called. These copies leave out some clones; in studies compared against another copy, an unresolved V gene accounts for under half, and the cause of the remainder is not known. V, J and clone size were drawn from that table, and D and trimming were deduced from the DNA. Here the sample has 150,000 or so clones; over 75% occur a single time. The ten largest clones represent approximately 1.8% of the sample.

The count of this clone is one. What antigen it recognizes has not been identified. The record has no base qualities; no much larger clone is one base away. General study outcomes and caveats: Participants were mostly white British, with more females than males. The authors suggested clonal diversity may have been underestimated. Conclusions about previously exposed vaccinees are limited, since just a handful of AZD1222 recipients were seropositive for SARS-CoV-2 at baseline. Reportedly, almost half of the unique spike-specific TCRs recognized epitopes lying outside the regions that are mutated in the B.1.351 and B.1.1.7 variants. Because no samples from the day 14 peak response were available, repertoires could be characterized only after the peak T cell response. The 56-69-year group was small, and its depth increase did not reach significance, likely because of low power. CD4 TCRs associated with the vaccine covered the entire spike protein, and the dominant responses were in regions 160-218 and 743-854. Spike-specific TCR breadth and depth rose significantly after two AZD1222 doses compared with day 0 and with MenACWY recipients.

From its cysteine to its phenylalanine, the CDR3 spans 16 amino acids. The only DNA kept is the CDR3, 48 bases in frame from the first base. Looking up the germline V gene (reference sequence) yields CDR1 SEHNR and CDR2 FQNEAQ. The V and J ends are trimmed by 5 bases and 1 base, leaving 17 bases between them. This specimen was peripheral blood, taken on day 0 of AZD1222 vaccination. The receptor was isolated from an adult in good health. The chain couples TRBV7-9 to TRBJ1-1; the D segment could be TRBD1, given 6 matching bases. The nucleotide sequence reads TGTGCCAGCAGCCCAGAGGGGGGGCCAACGAACACTGAAGCTTTCTTT. It codes for CASSPEGGPTNTEAFF. This CDR3, with the reference TRBV7-9 and TRBJ1-1 proteins standing in past its ends, gives the full variable domain DTGVSQNPRHKITKRGQNVTFRCDPISEHNRLYWYRQTLGQGPEFLTYFQNEAQLEKSRLLSDRFSAERPKGSFSTLEIQRTEQGDSAMYLCASSPEGGPTNTEAFFGQGTRLTVV.